This TCR beta chain was observed in a study of T cell repertoires in cytomegalovirus infection. Study-level findings and limits: CMV-specific TCR beta clonotypes restricted by HLA-C dominated the ex vivo response.

This clonotype has more than one count but fewer than ten. Its antigen remains unknown. TCRdb processed the reads anew with MiXCR; each CDR3 protein has one entry. The sample lists approximately 130,000 distinct CDR3 sequences, 7% to 10% occurring once. The material sequenced was PBMCs. This TCR derives from a human donor in good health (CMV status not recorded). Some clones in this sample may be carry-over from other donors' samples.

The CDR3 nucleotides are TGTGCCAGCAGTTGGGGGGGAGCCACGAACACCGGGGAGCTGTTTTTT. The encoded protein is CASSWGGATNTGELFF. This chain connects TRBV12-3 or TRBV12-4 to TRBJ2-2; 7 bases are shared with TRBD2. This CDR3 region has 16 residues. V shed 4 bases, J shed 0 bases, and the junction held 5 bases outside the gene matches.